This record concerns one T cell receptor beta chain sequence. Its antigen remains unknown. The sample belongs to a study of memory CD8 T cells in hepatitis C reinfection. Background on the study: Pre-reinfection sampling occurred 55 to 20 weeks ahead of detected reinfection.

Overall study findings and caveats: Roughly five donors were too few for definitive public clonotype conclusions.

Clones were sequenced by immunoSEQ multiplex PCR, and TCRdb holds only the in-frame ones, with some missing. The data show 45,000 to 55,000 clones, nearly 90% seen once. Germline CDR1 reads MNHNY; CDR2 reads SVGAGI (reference sequence). The CDR3 has 15 residues. V was clipped by 0 bases and J by 1 base; unmatched bases: 3. Described time point: pre-reinfection, 55 to 20 weeks before reinfection detection. The sorted cells went straight to TCR sequencing with no prior in vitro expansion. Total naive CD8 T cells were sorted as viable CD3+ CD8+ CD45RO- cells from a couple of donors. This receptor was obtained from a man younger than 30 with hepatitis C virus infection. The chain carries TRBV6-6 and TRBJ2-7, with TRBD2 matching 7 bases. The sequenced material came from naive CD8+ T cells sorted from blood. The CDR3 spells CASSYSRERSYEQYF. The CDR3 DNA sequence: TGTGCCAGCAGTTACTCGCGGGAGAGGTCCTACGAGCAGTACTTC.